The clone carrying this T cell receptor beta chain was seen only once. This record belongs to a study of tumor and adjacent non-tumor tissue in lung cancer. Study as a whole: Each sample yielded millions of productive TCRbeta reads on average.

No cell sorting was done before RNA was extracted from the tissue. The germline V gene encodes CDR1 MNHEY and CDR2 SVGAGI. The CDR3 is made up of 12 amino acids. The junction had 9 bases not matched to a gene; V was cut back by 11 bases and J by 8 bases. Three rounds of nested PCR, following a modified ARM-PCR protocol, produced the TCRbeta library. TCRdb re-called the multiplex PCR reads with MiXCR, one entry per CDR3 protein. The profile shows tens of thousands of distinct CDR3 sequences, approximately 65% of them singletons. What was sequenced was lung tumor tissue. The TCR was taken from a man aged 55 to 70 with non-small cell lung cancer. The chain has TRBV6-5 and TRBJ2-1; 7 bases are shared with TRBD2. The CDR3 nucleotides are TGTGCCTACAGACGAACTAGCGATGAGCAGTTCTTC. It translates to CAYRRTSDEQFF.